Listed below are T cell receptor beta chains from one sample, sequenced in a study of cytomegalovirus exposure and HLA in healthy donors. Sequenced by immunoSEQ multiplex PCR; TCRdb stores in-frame clones only, minus some. In the table there are some 130,000 clones, around three quarters of which are singletons. Sequencing used PBMCs. These receptors were taken from a man younger than 35 in good health and CMV-seronegative. CDR3s include the opening cysteine and the closing phenylalanine or tryptophan. The D gene is left open where the match is weak. Clone size is stated in some rows and not others, as once, few, many or a class when expanded.

>-|-|TRBV18|TRBJ1-1
CASSPDEAVNTEAFF
TGTGCCAGCTCACCAGATGAGGCGGTGAACACTGAAGCTTTCTTT
>-|-|TRBV15|TRBJ1-5
CATSRPRTSGWSNQPQHF
TGTGCCACCAGCAGACCCCGGACGTCAGGGTGGAGCAATCAGCCCCAGCATTTT
>-|-|TRBV12-5|TRBJ1-5
CASGDRNQPQHF
TGTGCTAGTGGTGACAGGAATCAGCCCCAGCATTTT
>-|-|TRBV15|TRBJ2-7
CATSRDQQVSYEQYF
TGTGCCACCAGCAGAGATCAACAGGTCTCCTACGAGCAGTACTTC
>-|TRBD1|TRBV6-1|TRBJ2-7
CASSEVGDRADEQYF
TGTGCCAGCAGTGAAGTAGGAGACAGGGCTGACGAGCAGTACTTC
>few|TRBD1|TRBV2|TRBJ2-2
CASSDRGANTGELFF
TGTGCCAGCAGCGACAGGGGGGCGAACACCGGGGAGCTGTTTTTT
>-|-|TRBV9|TRBJ1-3
CASSVVGASSDTIYF
TGTGCCAGCAGCGTAGTGGGGGCTTCATCGGACACCATATATTTT
>-|TRBD1|TRBV4-1|TRBJ2-7
CASSHHRGDTIRTYEQYF
TGCGCCAGCAGCCACCACAGGGGAGACACAATCCGGACTTACGAGCAGTACTTC
>-|TRBD1|TRBV7-6|TRBJ2-3
CASSPMTGADTQYF
TGTGCCAGCAGCCCGATGACAGGGGCAGATACGCAGTATTTT
>once|-|TRBV7-6|TRBJ2-7
CASSAGVSGDYEQYF
TGTGCCAGCAGCGCAGGGGTTTCTGGAGACTACGAGCAGTACTTC
>-|TRBD1|TRBV19|TRBJ1-4
CASSTRTGGSEKLFF
TGTGCCAGTTCCACTCGGACAGGGGGTAGTGAAAAACTGTTTTTT
>-|-|TRBV11-2|TRBJ2-5
CASRKRATGAWETQYF
TGTGCCAGCAGAAAGAGGGCTACCGGAGCTTGGGAGACCCAGTACTTC
>few|-|TRBV6-1|TRBJ2-1
CASSEFGVGNEQFF
TGTGCCAGCAGTGAATTCGGGGTCGGAAATGAGCAGTTCTTC
>-|-|TRBV19|TRBJ1-5
CASTDRRNQPQHF
TGTGCCAGTACCGACAGACGCAATCAGCCCCAGCATTTT
>-|-|TRBV7-2|TRBJ1-6
CASSPEEGLLVSPLHF
TGTGCCAGCAGCCCCGAGGAGGGGCTCCTCGTATCACCCCTCCACTTT
>-|-|TRBV9|TRBJ1-5
CASSVGQDSNQPQHF
TGTGCCAGCAGCGTAGGACAGGATAGCAATCAGCCCCAGCATTTT
>-|TRBD1|TRBV4-3|TRBJ1-2
CASSQELGQGIGYTF
TGCGCCAGCAGCCAAGAGTTGGGACAGGGTATCGGCTACACCTTC
>-|TRBD1|TRBV18|TRBJ1-3
CASSPKTGISGNTIYF
TGTGCCAGCTCCCCCAAGACAGGGATCTCTGGAAACACCATATATTTT
>once|TRBD1|TRBV18|TRBJ2-7
CASSLTRTGRTYEQYF
TGTGCCAGCTCTCTTACCCGGACAGGACGAACCTACGAGCAGTACTTC
>-|TRBD1|TRBV7-9|TRBJ2-7
CASSNRDRGPMTYEQYF
TGTGCCAGCAGCAACCGGGACAGGGGCCCTATGACCTACGAGCAGTACTTC
>few|-|TRBV5-1|TRBJ2-7
CASRRGYEQYF
TGCGCCAGCAGAAGAGGGTACGAGCAGTACTTC
>few|-|TRBV9|TRBJ1-4
CASSGDTRGNEKLFF
TGTGCCAGCAGCGGGGACACGAGGGGTAATGAAAAACTGTTTTTT
>-|-|TRBV4-3|TRBJ1-4
CASSQDPPGGGEKLFF
TGCGCCAGCAGCCAAGATCCACCGGGGGGCGGGGAAAAACTGTTTTTT
>once|-|TRBV9|TRBJ1-5
CASSVTGGGEPQHF
TGTGCCAGCAGCGTTACCGGAGGAGGGGAGCCCCAGCATTTT
>-|-|TRBV30|TRBJ1-5
CAWGTGGGNNQPQHF
TGTGCCTGGGGGACTGGCGGGGGCAACAATCAGCCCCAGCATTTT
>few|TRBD1|TRBV6-5|TRBJ2-3
CASSYIRGSDTQYF
TGTGCCAGCAGTTACATCAGGGGGTCAGATACGCAGTATTTT
>-|TRBD1|TRBV4-3|TRBJ2-3
CASSLGTGGGDTQYF
TGCGCCAGCAGCCTCGGGACAGGGGGGGGAGATACGCAGTATTTT
>-|-|TRBV2|TRBJ1-2
CASSDGGASNYGYTF
TGTGCCAGCAGTGACGGGGGGGCGTCCAACTATGGCTACACCTTC
>-|-|TRBV6-5|TRBJ1-2
CASSPDSYGYTF
TGTGCCAGCAGTCCCGACTCCTATGGCTACACCTTC
>once|-|TRBV30|TRBJ1-5
CAWGGGVGPQHF
TGTGCCTGGGGGGGAGGGGTCGGACCCCAGCATTTT
>-|-|TRBV5-1|TRBJ1-1
CASSLVNRIRSTEAFF
TGCGCCAGCAGCTTGGTAAACAGGATTAGAAGTACTGAAGCTTTCTTT
>-|-|TRBV5-4|TRBJ1-2
CASSLQGPGYTF
TGTGCCAGCAGCTTGCAGGGCCCGGGCTACACCTTC
>-|-|TRBV19|TRBJ1-3
CASSIAGREDTIYF
TGTGCCAGTAGTATTGCAGGGAGGGAAGACACCATATATTTT
>few|TRBD1|TRBV6-1|TRBJ1-1
CASTEDRGRDEAFF
TGTGCCAGCACCGAGGACAGGGGGCGAGATGAAGCTTTCTTT
>-|TRBD1|TRBV12-5|TRBJ1-4
CASAGGQGDEKLFF
TGTGCTAGTGCCGGAGGACAGGGGGATGAAAAACTGTTTTTT
>-|TRBD1|TRBV19|TRBJ1-5
CASSTDRVGGNQPQHF
TGTGCCAGTAGTACCGACAGGGTCGGTGGCAATCAGCCCCAGCATTTT
>-|-|TRBV11-2|TRBJ1-2
CASSRTANYGYTF
TGTGCCAGCAGTCGAACAGCTAACTATGGCTACACCTTC
>once|-|TRBV5-1|TRBJ1-1
CASSSQTGPNTEAFF
TGCGCCAGCAGCTCACAGACAGGACCTAACACTGAAGCTTTCTTT
>-|-|TRBV4-3|TRBJ2-5
CASSQDFRGIETQYF
TGCGCCAGCAGCCAAGATTTCCGGGGGATAGAGACCCAGTACTTC
>-|TRBD2|TRBV10-1|TRBJ2-1
CATERRRGESYNEQFF
TGCGCCACCGAAAGACGCCGGGGGGAATCCTACAATGAGCAGTTCTTC
>-|TRBD1|TRBV27|TRBJ1-3
CASSPRTGAGNTIYF
TGTGCCAGCAGTCCCAGGACAGGAGCCGGAAACACCATATATTTT
>-|TRBD1|TRBV15|TRBJ1-5
CATSQTGVNQPQHF
TGTGCCACCAGCCAAACAGGGGTCAATCAGCCCCAGCATTTT
>-|TRBD1|TRBV7-2|TRBJ2-7
CASSLAGGHEQYF
TGTGCCAGCAGCTTAGCAGGGGGCCACGAGCAGTACTTC
>-|-|TRBV2|TRBJ2-2
CASLGGTGELFF
TGTGCCAGCCTCGGCGGGACCGGGGAGCTGTTTTTT
>-|-|TRBV7-2|TRBJ1-1
CASRIAGVGNTEAFF
TGTGCCAGCAGGATAGCAGGGGTGGGGAACACTGAAGCTTTCTTT
>once|-|TRBV30|TRBJ1-3
CAWSPGTSSSGNTIYF
TGTGCCTGGAGCCCCGGGACTTCGAGCTCTGGAAACACCATATATTTT
>-|-|TRBV6-1|TRBJ1-4
CASSDARGREKLFF
TGTGCCAGCAGTGACGCCCGGGGAAGGGAAAAACTGTTTTTT
>-|-|TRBV11-1|TRBJ2-7
CASSLGQDIYEQYF
TGTGCCAGCAGCTTAGGCCAGGATATCTACGAGCAGTACTTC
>-|TRBD1|TRBV7-3|TRBJ2-5
CASSLTGQGGLETQYF
TGTGCCAGCAGCTTAACGGGACAGGGAGGGTTGGAGACCCAGTACTTC
>-|-|TRBV5-5|TRBJ2-3
CASSTLQGWGTDTQYF
TGTGCCAGCAGCACCTTACAGGGCTGGGGCACAGATACGCAGTATTTT